The present entry profiles one TCR beta chain with its context. The CDR3 is 12 amino acids. V lost 3 bases to trimming and J lost 7 bases, with 7 bases between them. The germline CDR1 and CDR2 sequences are MGHDK and SYGVNS. The data derive from a study of cytomegalovirus exposure and HLA in healthy donors. 60 Vbeta and 13 Jbeta primers were used in PCR. Assay used: immunoSEQ multiplex PCR; TCRdb lists only in-frame clones, some missing. The data show over 45,000 clones, about four fifths seen once. The sequence was obtained from a boy aged 5-17 years in good health and CMV-seropositive. Specimen: PBMCs. The V gene is TRBV25-1, the J gene TRBJ1-5; the D is unclear. The CDR3 loop reads CASSDGRQPQHF. Written as DNA, the CDR3 is TGTGCCAGCAGTGACGGGAGACAGCCCCAGCATTTT.